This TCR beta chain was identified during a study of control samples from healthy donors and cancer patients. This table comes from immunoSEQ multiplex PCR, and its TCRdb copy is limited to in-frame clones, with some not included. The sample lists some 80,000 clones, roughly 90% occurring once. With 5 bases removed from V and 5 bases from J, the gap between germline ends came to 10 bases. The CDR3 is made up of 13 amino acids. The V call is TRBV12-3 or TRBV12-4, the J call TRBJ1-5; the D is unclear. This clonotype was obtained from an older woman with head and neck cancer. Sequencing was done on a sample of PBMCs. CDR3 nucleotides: TGTGCCAGCAGTCTAACCGCGGATCAGCCCCAGCATTTT. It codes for CASSLTADQPQHF.